One sample yielded the 21 T cell receptor beta chains listed below, sequenced in a study of T cell responses to AZD1222 COVID-19 vaccine (dated by TCRdb to the early 2020s). This specimen's time point label, per the study, means: baseline before first vaccination. Receptor libraries were prepared by the immunoSEQ multiplex PCR assay. TCRdb re-hosts the immuneACCESS table, in-frame sequences only. Its copies lack some clones; in the studies checked, an unresolved V gene accounts for under half of them, and the cause for the rest is not known. The sample table records 130,000 to 150,000 clones; more than 75% of these occur just once. The ten largest account for 4% to 6% of the sample. The source material was peripheral blood, sampled on day 0 of AZD1222 vaccination. These receptors were taken from an adult in good health.

V usage is TRBV13 and J usage is TRBJ2-3; 9 bases fit TRBD2. The ends lost 0 bases at V and 2 bases at J; junction bases unmatched: 6. The germline CDR1 and CDR2 sequences are PRHDT and FYEKMQ (reference sequence). CDR3 length: 17 residues. The CDR3 DNA follows: TGTGCCAGCAGCTTAGGGCCTAGCGGGGCCTTCACAGATACGCAGTATTTT. Protein product: CASSLGPSGAFTDTQYF. The entire variable domain, with the rest obtained from reference TRBV13 and TRBJ2-3, is as follows: AAGVIQSPRHLIKEKRETATLKCYPIPRHDTVYWYQQGPGQDPQFLISFYEKMQSDKGSIPDRFSAQQFSDYHSELNMSSLELGDSALYFCASSLGPSGAFTDTQYFGPGTRLTVL.

The genes are TRBV5-6 and TRBJ1-2; 8 nucleotides align to TRBD1. Germline V CDR1 and CDR2: SGHDT, YYEEEE. The CDR3 contains 15 residues. The ends lost 1 base at V and 4 bases at J; junction bases unmatched: 6. This chain's CDR3 is CASSLHQGAFYGYTF. CDR3 DNA: TGTGCCAGCAGCTTGCATCAGGGGGCTTTCTATGGCTACACCTTC. The whole variable domain, remainder taken from reference TRBV5-6 and TRBJ1-2, is DAGVTQSPTHLIKTRGQQVTLRCSPKSGHDTVSWYQQALGQGPQFIFQYYEEEERQRGNFPDRFSGHQFPNYSSELNVNALLLGDSALYLCASSLHQGAFYGYTFGSGTRLTVV.

This clone was detected only once. J is TRBJ1-3 and V is TRBV23-1; possible D gene TRBD1, 5 bases. TRBV23-1 is an ORF, with its function uncertain. The CDR3 spans 16 residues. Trimming left V 0 bases short and J 5 bases short, with 14 bases between. Here the CDR3 reads CASSQSGREIRNTIYF. In DNA form, the CDR3 reads TGCGCCAGCAGTCAATCGGGCAGGGAGATCAGAAACACCATATATTTT.

In its sample, this clone was seen a few times. The CDR3 region has the DNA TGTGCCAGCAGTGAACAAGGTGGTAGCAATCAGCCCCAGCATTTT. It specifies CASSEQGGSNQPQHF. The rearrangement links TRBV6-4 to TRBJ1-5; D remains ambiguous. Deletions cut 3 bases from V and 0 bases from J, with 9 bases between. The CDR3 runs 15 residues. Germline lookup yields CDR1 MRHNA and CDR2 SNTAGT.

V is TRBV27 and J is TRBJ2-7, with D possibly matching TRBD1 (6 bases). This CDR3 has 20 residues. V was clipped by 8 bases and J by 4 bases, with 36 bases between them. CDR1 is MNHEY and CDR2 is SMNVEV in the germline V gene (reference sequence). The CDR3 sequence: CASRRTRQASTGMNGYEQYF. CDR3 nucleotides: TGTGCCAGCCGTAGGACCCGACAGGCATCTACAGGTATGAATGGTTACGAGCAGTACTTC.

The CDR3 DNA reads as TGTGCCAGCAGTCAAAGCGGGGCGTGGGGTCGGAACACTGAAGCTTTCTTT. It codes for CASSQSGAWGRNTEAFF. The chain joins TRBV11-2 to TRBJ1-1; TRBD1 might be the D (5 bases). The CDR3 runs to 17 residues. The V end was cut by 6 bases, the J end by 1 base, with 21 bases between. Looked up from germline, CDR1 is SGHAT and CDR2 is FQNNGV.

This chain links TRBV15 with TRBJ1-1, with TRBD1 identical over 7 bases. The CDR3 runs to 14 residues. The germline V gene encodes CDR1 LNHNV and CDR2 YYDKDF (reference sequence). With V trimmed by 3 bases and J by 4 bases, 5 bases remained unmatched. CDR3 amino acids: CATSRVNRGTEAFF. The CDR3 DNA is TGTGCCACCAGCAGGGTCAACAGGGGCACTGAAGCTTTCTTT.

The chain recombines TRBV10-3 with TRBJ2-5; perhaps D is TRBD1 or TRBD2 (5 bases each). CDR3 size: 17 residues. From germline, CDR1 is ENHRY and CDR2 SYGVKD. Trimming cost V 3 bases and J 5 bases, with 22 bases left between them. The CDR3 loop is CAISEGVASNSPETQYF. The CDR3, as DNA: TGTGCCATCAGTGAAGGGGTAGCGTCCAACTCTCCGGAGACCCAGTACTTC.

This clone was recorded only once. The chain links TRBV11-1 to TRBJ1-2, with D hard to call. CDR3 length: 14 amino acids. Deletions cut 4 bases from V and 3 bases from J, with 12 bases between. Germline V CDR1 and CDR2: SGHAT, FQDESV (reference sequence). CDR3 bases: TGTGCCAGCAGCTATTCGGGTAGTCACTATGGCTACACCTTC. This codes for CASSYSGSHYGYTF.

V usage is TRBV28 and J usage is TRBJ2-3; unclear D gene. Germline CDR1 is MDHEN and CDR2 is SYDVKM. There are 13 residues in the CDR3. The V end lost 7 bases, the J end lost 2 bases, and 10 bases lay between the germline ends. This CDR3 is CASIERNTDTQYF. The DNA for the CDR3 is TGTGCCAGCATAGAGAGGAACACAGATACGCAGTATTTT. Drawing the rest from reference TRBV28 and TRBJ2-3, the complete variable domain is DVKVTQSSRYLVKRTGEKVFLECVQDMDHENMFWYRQDPGLGLRLIYFSYDVKMKEKGDIPEGYSVSREKKERFSLILESASTNQTSMYLCASIERNTDTQYFGPGTRLTVL.

This clone was seen a few times. This chain connects TRBV5-5 to TRBJ1-2, with 8 bases aligning to TRBD1. The CDR3 spans 16 residues. V lost 0 bases and J lost 2; bases outside the gene matches: 6. Per the germline V gene, CDR1 is SGHKS and CDR2 is YYEKEE (reference sequence). CDR3 DNA: TGTGCCAGCAGCTTGGCCGGGACAGGAGACAACTATGGCTACACCTTC. Translated: CASSLAGTGDNYGYTF.

The chain has TRBV3-1 (or the pseudogene TRBV3-2) and TRBJ2-3; no firm D call. V was clipped by 3 bases and J by 4 bases, with 11 bases between them. This CDR3 is 14 amino acids long. The germline V gene has CDR1 LGHDT and CDR2 YNNKEL (reference sequence). The CDR3 sequence: CASSQGIRADTQYF. The CDR3 nucleotides are TGTGCCAGCAGCCAGGGAATAAGAGCAGATACGCAGTATTTT.

This clone showed up just once. The genes are TRBV28 and TRBJ2-3; D may match TRBD1 or TRBD2 (5 bases each). The CDR3 runs 16 residues. CDR1 is MDHEN and CDR2 is SYDVKM in the germline V gene. Trimming pared 7 bases from V and 2 bases from J, leaving 19 bases between. CDR3 residues: CASTLGTGRDTDTQYF. The CDR3 nucleotides are TGTGCCAGCACCCTTGGCACGGGACGGGACACAGATACGCAGTATTTT.

This clone was seen a single time. The chain links TRBV5-8 to TRBJ1-1; D gene uncertain. This CDR3 is built from 14 residues. Trimming took 1 base from V and 5 from J, leaving 12 bases between them. Germline CDR1 and CDR2: SGHTS and YDEGEE. The CDR3 protein is CASSLILGMTEAFF. In DNA form, the CDR3 reads TGTGCCAGCAGCTTGATTCTCGGGATGACTGAAGCTTTCTTT.

This chain joins TRBV25-1 and TRBJ2-1; 7 nucleotides agree with TRBD1. V shed 4 bases, J shed 2 bases, and the junction held 2 bases outside the gene matches. Germline CDR1 MGHDK, CDR2 SYGVNS. The CDR3 spans 14 residues. This CDR3 reads CASSGQGTYNEQFF. The DNA for the CDR3 is TGTGCCAGCAGTGGACAGGGTACCTACAATGAGCAGTTCTTC.

This clone was detected only once. This chain links TRBV7-9 with TRBJ1-4; maybe TRBD1 (5 bases). This CDR3 contains 13 residues. The V gene lost 3 bases and the J gene lost 8 bases, with 10 bases spanning the gap. CDR1 is SEHNR and CDR2 is FQNEAQ in the germline V gene (reference sequence). In nucleotides, the CDR3 is TGTGCCAGCAGCTTGGCGGGACGAGAAAAACTGTTTTTT. Residues: CASSLAGREKLFF.

The V call is TRBV6-5, the J call TRBJ1-1, with 8 bases that match TRBD1. V gave up 5 bases and J gave up 10 bases; unmatched junction bases: 9. The germline gives CDR1 MNHEY, CDR2 SVGAGI. The CDR3 has 13 residues. The CDR3 spells CASSTRTGLGAFF. CDR3 DNA: TGTGCCAGCAGTACTCGGACAGGGTTGGGAGCTTTCTTT.

This clone came up a few times. The same CDR3 arises from other DNA sequences in this sample as well. V usage is TRBV2 and J usage is TRBJ1-1; a weak D match, TRBD1 (6 bases). V lost 2 bases and J lost 4, with 8 bases in between. Germline V CDR1 and CDR2: SNHLY, FYNNEI. The CDR3 runs to 13 residues. CDR3: CASSERGPTEAFF. The CDR3, as DNA: TGTGCCAGCAGTGAACGGGGGCCCACTGAAGCTTTCTTT. The whole variable domain, filled in from reference TRBV2 and TRBJ1-1, reads EPEVTQTPSHQVTQMGQEVILRCVPISNHLYFYWYRQILGQKVEFLVSFYNNEISEKSEIFDDQFSVERPDGSNFTLKIRSTKLEDSAMYFCASSERGPTEAFFGQGTRLTVV.

V and J are TRBV7-9 and TRBJ1-6; D is perhaps TRBD1 (5 bases). CDR3 length: 15 residues. With 6 bases removed from V and 10 bases from J, the gap between germline ends came to 19 bases. The V gene's germline CDR1 is SEHNR and CDR2 FQNEAQ (reference sequence). CDR3 region: CASRGPIRGVSPLHF. The DNA for the CDR3 is TGTGCCAGCAGAGGGCCGATAAGGGGTGTATCACCCCTCCACTTT. The full variable domain, its missing parts supplied by reference TRBV7-9 and TRBJ1-6, is DTGVSQNPRHKITKRGQNVTFRCDPISEHNRLYWYRQTLGQGPEFLTYFQNEAQLEKSRLLSDRFSAERPKGSFSTLEIQRTEQGDSAMYLCASRGPIRGVSPLHFGNGTRLTVT.

This rearrangement joins TRBV28 to TRBJ2-5; D perhaps matches TRBD2 (6 bases). The CDR3 runs to 14 residues. In germline, CDR1 is MDHEN, CDR2 SYDVKM. Trimming shortened V by 3 bases and J by 1 base, and 9 bases separated the two germline ends. The CDR3 sequence: CASSFQRVQETQYF. The CDR3 nucleotides read TGTGCCAGCAGTTTCCAGCGGGTCCAAGAGACCCAGTACTTC.

This chain links TRBV5-4 with TRBJ2-7; tentative D call: TRBD2 (5 bases). This CDR3 contains 14 residues. V gave up 1 base and J gave up 5 bases, with 13 bases separating them. The germline CDR1 and CDR2 sequences are SGHNT and YYREEE (reference sequence). In nucleotides, the CDR3 is TGTGCCAGCAGCTTGCAAGGGAGTTCCCACGAGCAGTACTTC. Residues: CASSLQGSSHEQYF.